A selection of T cell receptor beta chains follows, all from one sample in a study of T cell repertoires in cytomegalovirus infection. Their antigens remain unidentified. TCRdb re-derived calls from the reads in MiXCR, one entry per CDR3 protein. The sample holds about 69,000 distinct CDR3 sequences, about 29% seen once. The sample here was CD8+ T cells from cultured PBMCs, taken from culture after CMV antigen stimulation. Receptors were obtained from a human donor in good health (CMV status not recorded). Some clones in this sample may be carry-over from other donors' samples. The CDR3 runs from the conserved cysteine through the conserved F or W. The D gene is left open where the match is weak. Expanded clones are given a class, and other clones once, few, many or no size at all.

abundance,d_gene,v_gene,j_gene,CDR3nt,CDR3aa
-,-,TRBV30,TRBJ2-5,TGTGCCTCAGACTGGCGGGAGACCCAGTACTTC,CASDWRETQYF
-,-,TRBV7-9,TRBJ2-1,TGTGCCAGCCGTCCCGGGGGCTATGAGCAGTTCTTC,CASRPGGYEQFF
-,-,TRBV19,TRBJ2-3,TGTGCCAGTAGTCCGCGGGACTTGCCTTCCACAGATACGCAGTATTTT,CASSPRDLPSTDTQYF
-,-,TRBV4-1,TRBJ2-5,TGCGCCAGCAGCCAGGAGGGTATACGGGAGACCCAGTACTTC,CASSQEGIRETQYF
-,TRBD2,TRBV4-3,TRBJ2-7,TGCGCCAGCAGTCAAGCCCTAGCGGGGTCCTACGAGCAGTACTTC,CASSQALAGSYEQYF
few,-,TRBV19,TRBJ2-7,TGTGCCAGTTCAGGGTTGGACTACGAGCAGTACTTC,CASSGLDYEQYF
-,-,TRBV6-6,TRBJ1-1,TGTGCCAGCAGTTGGGTCGGCACTGAAGCTTTCTTT,CASSWVGTEAFF
few,TRBD2,TRBV7-4,TRBJ2-7,TGTGCCAGCAGCTTCCCTAGCGGGGCGGCCCCCTACGAGCAGTACTTC,CASSFPSGAAPYEQYF
-,-,TRBV2,TRBJ2-3,TGTGCCAGCAGGGATGGGGTCCTAGCGAGTGATACGCAGTATTTT,CASRDGVLASDTQYF
many,TRBD1,TRBV28,TRBJ1-2,TGTGCCAGCAGTTCCTTATCCGATCCGGGACAGGGTTTACGGGGCTACACCTTC,CASSSLSDPGQGLRGYTF
few,-,TRBV5-1,TRBJ1-2,TGCGCCAGCAGTAAAGACTTGAGAGGCTACACCTTC,CASSKDLRGYTF
few,-,TRBV11-3,TRBJ2-7,TGTGCCAGCAGCCTGCCTGAGGGGAGCTACGAGCAGTACTTC,CASSLPEGSYEQYF
-,-,TRBV2,TRBJ2-7,TGTGCCAGCAGTGAAGGGCAAGCGGGTACCTACGAGCAGTACTTC,CASSEGQAGTYEQYF
-,-,TRBV27,TRBJ2-1,TGTGCCAGCAGCCCCCGGGGTGGAAGCAATGAGCAGTTCTTC,CASSPRGGSNEQFF
-,-,TRBV20-1,TRBJ2-7,TGCAGTGCTCGACTAGTCTACGAGCAGTACTTC,CSARLVYEQYF
few,-,TRBV5-6,TRBJ2-7,TGTGCCAGCAGTAGGGGAGCGCGGTCCTACGAGCAGTACTTC,CASSRGARSYEQYF
-,-,TRBV27,TRBJ2-3,TGTGCCAGCAGTTCTCTGACACAGGGGCGGGATGAGGTGAGGATGAGCACAGATACGCAGTATTTT,CASSSLTQGRDEVRMSTDTQYF
-,-,TRBV5-4,TRBJ2-5,TGTGCCAGCAGCTCGCAGGACTGGACCCAAAAGACCCAGTACTTC,CASSSQDWTQKTQYF
many,-,TRBV12-3/TRBV12-4,TRBJ1-4,TGTGCCAGCCGCGCCACAGGGAGCTATAATGAAAAACTGTTTTTT,CASRATGSYNEKLFF
-,-,TRBV5-6,TRBJ2-1,TGTGCCAGCAGCTTAGGGACCCTCGGTGAGCAGTTCTTC,CASSLGTLGEQFF
-,TRBD2,TRBV6-2/TRBV6-3,TRBJ2-1,TGTGCCAGCACTAGCGGGAGATCCTACAATGAGCAGTTCTTC,CASTSGRSYNEQFF
-,-,TRBV11-2,TRBJ2-3,TGTGCCAGCAGCTCAGGTCGAGAGTTTGGAGATACGCAGTATTTT,CASSSGREFGDTQYF
-,-,TRBV27,TRBJ2-1,TGTGCCAGCAGTTTATTAGGGTCAGGCGATGAGCAGTTCTTC,CASSLLGSGDEQFF
-,-,TRBV4-3,TRBJ2-7,TGCGCCAGCAGCCAAGGGTACAGGGCCCCCTACGAGCAGTACTTC,CASSQGYRAPYEQYF
-,-,TRBV2,TRBJ2-5,TGTGCCAGCAGTGAGGACTATCAAGGGACCCAGTACTTC,CASSEDYQGTQYF
many,-,TRBV15,TRBJ2-2,TGTGCCACCAGCAGAGATCGGAGCACCGGGGAGCTGTTTTTT,CATSRDRSTGELFF
-,-,TRBV10-3,TRBJ2-7,TGTGCCATCAGTGAGTCGGGGAGCTACGAGCAGTACTTC,CAISESGSYEQYF
many,TRBD1,TRBV20-1,TRBJ1-3,TGCAGTGCGCCGGGACAGGGGGAAGGAAACACCATATATTTT,CSAPGQGEGNTIYF
few,-,TRBV19,TRBJ2-7,TGTGCCAGTAGCTCGGTAGTCCCCTACGAGCAGTACTTC,CASSSVVPYEQYF
-,-,TRBV7-2,TRBJ2-7,TGTGCCAGCAGCTTAATTCCCGGAACCTACGAGCAGTACTTC,CASSLIPGTYEQYF
few,TRBD1,TRBV4-3,TRBJ1-1,TGCGCCAGCAGCCAAGGGACAGGGACTATGAACACTGAAGCTTTCTTT,CASSQGTGTMNTEAFF
-,-,TRBV28,TRBJ2-7,TGTGCCAGCAGTTTAAGGGCAGGGATTTCCTACGAGCAGTACTTC,CASSLRAGISYEQYF
-,TRBD1,TRBV7-6,TRBJ2-2,TGTGCCAGCGGCCGCAGACGGGACAGCCACGTCCCTTTGACGAACACCGGGGAGCTGTTTTTT,CASGRRRDSHVPLTNTGELFF
few,TRBD2,TRBV2,TRBJ2-2,TGTGCCAGCAGTGAATCCTTACTAGCGGGAACCGGGGAGCTGTTTTTT,CASSESLLAGTGELFF
many,-,TRBV7-2,TRBJ2-1,TGTGCCTCAAAAGCTTACAATGAGCAGTTCTTC,CASKAYNEQFF
-,-,TRBV7-2,TRBJ1-1,TGTGCCAGCAGCTTAGAATTGCGGACTGAAGCTTTCTTT,CASSLELRTEAFF
many,-,TRBV6-2/TRBV6-3,TRBJ2-6,TGTGCCAGCCAATATGGCGGCAGGGCCAACGTCCTGACTTTC,CASQYGGRANVLTF
few,-,TRBV7-6,TRBJ2-5,TGTGCCAGCAGCTTAGGCGCCGAGGGGGGGCAGGAGACCCAGTACTTC,CASSLGAEGGQETQYF
-,-,TRBV6-6,TRBJ1-6,TGTGCCAGCAGTCGTTGGGAGATTGATTCACCCCTCCACTTT,CASSRWEIDSPLHF
few,TRBD2,TRBV7-2,TRBJ2-1,TGTGCCAGCAGCCCAGGACTAGCGGGTGCTGAGCAGTTCTTC,CASSPGLAGAEQFF
-,-,TRBV7-6,TRBJ2-2,TGTGCCAGCAGCAGGGTGTCGAACACCGGGGAGCTGTTTTTT,CASSRVSNTGELFF
-,TRBD1,TRBV11-2,TRBJ2-1,TGTGCCAGCAGCAAACACCGGGACAGACCTTACAATGAGCAGTTCTTC,CASSKHRDRPYNEQFF
few,-,TRBV4-1,TRBJ1-1,TGTGCCAGCAGCCAAGACTCCGGAGGGGGTGAAGCTTTCTTT,CASSQDSGGGEAFF
-,-,TRBV7-9,TRBJ1-5,TGTGCCAGCAGCTTAGATGGGGGCGGTCAGCCCCAGCATTTT,CASSLDGGGQPQHF
-,-,TRBV7-6,TRBJ2-3,TGTGCCAGCAGCTCCCAAATACCACTGCAGGATACGCAGTATTTT,CASSSQIPLQDTQYF
-,-,TRBV27,TRBJ2-2,TGTGCCAGCAGTTTTCACAACACCGGGGAGCTGTTTTTT,CASSFHNTGELFF
-,-,TRBV7-8,TRBJ2-7,TGTGCCAGCAGCTATGACAGGAGCGCTGCCTACGAGCAGTACTTC,CASSYDRSAAYEQYF
-,-,TRBV10-3,TRBJ2-1,TGTGCCACCGGTTGGGCAACAGCGTACAATGAGCAGTTCTTC,CATGWATAYNEQFF
many,-,TRBV4-1,TRBJ1-1,TGCGCCAGCAGCCAAGATGAGAGTTGGCCGAACACTGAAGCTTTCTTT,CASSQDESWPNTEAFF
-,-,TRBV6-1,TRBJ2-7,TGTGCCAGCAGTGAAGCGACTTCCCCCAGGCGGTACTTC,CASSEATSPRRYF
few,-,TRBV19,TRBJ2-7,TGTGCCAGTCGATCTCCCCTCAATGGGGACTCCTACGAGCAGTACTTC,CASRSPLNGDSYEQYF
few,TRBD1,TRBV11-2,TRBJ1-6,TGTGCCAGCAGCTTAGGGGACAGCATATCTCCCCTCCACTTT,CASSLGDSISPLHF
-,TRBD2,TRBV27,TRBJ2-3,TGTGCCAGCAGTTTCCGGGCTAGCGGAGCCACCACAGATACGCAGTATTTT,CASSFRASGATTDTQYF